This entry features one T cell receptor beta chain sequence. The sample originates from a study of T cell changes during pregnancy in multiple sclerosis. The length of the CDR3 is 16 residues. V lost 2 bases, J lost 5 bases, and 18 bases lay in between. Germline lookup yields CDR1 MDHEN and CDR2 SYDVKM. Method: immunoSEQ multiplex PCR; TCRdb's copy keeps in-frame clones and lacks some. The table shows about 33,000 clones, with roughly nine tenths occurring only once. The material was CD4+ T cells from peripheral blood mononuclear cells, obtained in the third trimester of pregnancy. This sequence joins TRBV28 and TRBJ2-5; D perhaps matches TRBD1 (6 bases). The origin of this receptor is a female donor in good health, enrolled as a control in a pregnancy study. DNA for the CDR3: TGTGCCAGCAGTTTAGTCGGGACACTTTGGGGGGAGACCCAGTACTTC. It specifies CASSLVGTLWGETQYF. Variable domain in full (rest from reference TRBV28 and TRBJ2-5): DVKVTQSSRYLVKRTGEKVFLECVQDMDHENMFWYRQDPGLGLRLIYFSYDVKMKEKGDIPEGYSVSREKKERFSLILESASTNQTSMYLCASSLVGTLWGETQYFGPGTRLLVL.